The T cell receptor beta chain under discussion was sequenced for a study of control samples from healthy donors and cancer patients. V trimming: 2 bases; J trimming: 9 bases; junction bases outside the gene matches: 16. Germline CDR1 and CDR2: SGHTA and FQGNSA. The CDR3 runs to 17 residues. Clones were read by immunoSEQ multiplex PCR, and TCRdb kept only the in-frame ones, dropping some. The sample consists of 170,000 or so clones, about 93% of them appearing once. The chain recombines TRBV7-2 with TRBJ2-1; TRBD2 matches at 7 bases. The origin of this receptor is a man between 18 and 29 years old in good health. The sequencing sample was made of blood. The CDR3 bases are TGTGCCAGCAGCTTAAGTTCTAGGATCGGCGGGGGTCGTGAGCAGTTCTTC. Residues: CASSLSSRIGGGREQFF.